A selection of T cell receptor beta chains follows, all from one sample in a study of regulatory T cells in long-lasting Graves disease. A single record per CDR3 protein comes from TCRdb applying MiXCR to the multiplex PCR reads. The sample includes a few hundred thousand distinct CDR3 sequences, 20% to 25% of them seen just once. Specimen: peripheral blood mononuclear cells (PBMCs), collected when the disease was refractory, from a patient treated with antithyroid drugs. These receptor sequences come from a female donor with Graves disease. Both conserved end residues are part of each CDR3. The D gene is left open where the match is weak. Clone size is shown for a subset of rows, as once, few, many or a class of expanded clone.

11	NA	TRBV28	many	TRBJ1-2	TGTGCCAGCAGTTCCCCTCGCGGCTACACCTTC	CASSSPRGYTF
14	TRBD1	TRBV6-1	few	TRBJ2-7	TGTGCCAGCAGCGACCGGGACAGTTCCTACGAGCAGTACTTC	CASSDRDSSYEQYF
11	NA	TRBV7-2	NA	TRBJ2-1	TGTGCCAGCAGCCTATTCCAGGAGCAGTTCTTC	CASSLFQEQFF
13	NA	TRBV7-2	many	TRBJ2-7	TGTGCCAGCAGAAGGACTGCCGAATACGAGCAGTACTTC	CASRRTAEYEQYF
13	NA	TRBV15	NA	TRBJ2-7	TGTGCCACCAGCAGATCAGGGTTCAACGAGCAGTACTTC	CATSRSGFNEQYF
12	NA	TRBV2	many	TRBJ2-5	TGTGCCAGCAGTGAAGCCTCGGAGACCCAGTACTTC	CASSEASETQYF
13	TRBD1	TRBV11-3	many	TRBJ2-7	TGTGCCAGCAGCGGCGAGACAGGGGACGAGCAGTACTTC	CASSGETGDEQYF
12	NA	TRBV28	many	TRBJ2-7	TGTGCCAGCAGTGGAGGGGTCCACGAGCAGTACTTC	CASSGGVHEQYF
16	NA	TRBV28	many	TRBJ1-2	TGTGCCAGCACCTCGCGAGGGGAGTCTGCTAGCTATGGCTACACCTTC	CASTSRGESASYGYTF
12	NA	TRBV7-9	many	TRBJ2-2	TGTGCCAGCAGCCCTGGGAGCGGGGAGCTGTTTTTT	CASSPGSGELFF
12	NA	TRBV27	many	TRBJ2-5	TGTGCCAGCAGTAGAATCGGAGAGACCCAGTACTTC	CASSRIGETQYF
21	NA	TRBV3-1	NA	TRBJ2-7	TGTGCCAGCAGCCAAGATTATGTCGAGTCGATTCGAGCAGGGTTAACCTACGAGCAGTACTTC	CASSQDYVESIRAGLTYEQYF
15	TRBD1	TRBV10-3	few	TRBJ1-1	TGTGCCATCAGTGAGGTAACAGGGGGGATCACTGAAGCTTTCTTT	CAISEVTGGITEAFF
13	TRBD1	TRBV28	NA	TRBJ1-3	TGTGCCAGCACCTTCCAGGGGGCAAACACCATATATTTT	CASTFQGANTIYF
14	NA	TRBV5-5	few	TRBJ1-1	TGTGCCAGCAGCGAGCCCGGGATGAACACTGAAGCTTTCTTT	CASSEPGMNTEAFF
12	TRBD1	TRBV3-1	few	TRBJ1-5	TGTGCCAGCAAGGGGGCAGGTCAGCCCCAGCATTTT	CASKGAGQPQHF
15	NA	TRBV4-3	few	TRBJ1-5	TGCGCCAGCAGCCAAGACAGGAATAGCAATCAGCCCCAGCATTTT	CASSQDRNSNQPQHF
12	NA	TRBV10-3	many	TRBJ1-1	TGTGCCATCCAGAGACAGAACACTGAAGCTTTCTTT	CAIQRQNTEAFF
13	NA	TRBV12-3/TRBV12-4	many	TRBJ1-4	TGTGCCAGCAGCTCCGGGCTAAGAGGAGAACTGTTTTTT	CASSSGLRGELFF
17	TRBD1	TRBV19	many	TRBJ1-2	TGTGCCAGTAGTCCCCGGGACAGGGTTTTAGTCGGCGGTGGCTACACCTTC	CASSPRDRVLVGGGYTF
15	TRBD1	TRBV19	many	TRBJ1-5	TGTGCCAGTAGTTGGGACAGGGCGAGCAATCAGCCCCAGCATTTT	CASSWDRASNQPQHF
13	NA	TRBV7-7	NA	TRBJ2-5	TGTGCTAGCAGCTTTGTCGGGGAAGAGACCCAGTACTTC	CASSFVGEETQYF
14	NA	TRBV5-1	NA	TRBJ2-4	TGCGCCAGCAGCTTGGGTTCGGTACAGGGACATCAGTACTTC	CASSLGSVQGHQYF
12	NA	TRBV7-3	many	TRBJ1-1	TGTGCCAGCAGCTTATCCGATGGTGAAGCTTTCTTT	CASSLSDGEAFF
15	NA	TRBV11-3	NA	TRBJ2-7	TGTGCCAGCAGCTTAGCCGGGGACAACTCCTACGAGCAGTACTTC	CASSLAGDNSYEQYF
13	NA	TRBV6-1	few	TRBJ2-7	TGTGCCAGCAGTCGGGACGGGCGGGACGAGCAGTACTTC	CASSRDGRDEQYF